A single T cell receptor (beta chain) is shown here with its context. Attached unique molecular identifiers marked individual cDNA molecules. TCRdb used MiXCR to reprocess the 5' RACE reads, holding one entry per CDR3 protein. The sample yields about 38,000 distinct CDR3 sequences, 4.5% to 5.5% seen once. These data originate in a study of early T cells in non-severe SARS-CoV-2 infection. CDR1 is KGHSH, CDR2 LQKENI, per germline. This CDR3 has 14 amino acids. Trimming removed 2 bases at V and 3 bases at J, with 8 bases between. The TCR was taken from an adult who was a healthcare worker with PCR-confirmed SARS-CoV-2 infection or an uninfected control (not recorded which). Input material: whole blood. J is TRBJ2-1 and V is TRBV18; no firm D call. The CDR3 is CASSPEAYYNEQFF. The DNA for the CDR3 is TGTGCCAGCTCACCAGAGGCCTACTACAATGAGCAGTTCTTC.